The 29 T cell receptor beta chains reported below all come from one sample, sequenced in a study of Graves' ophthalmopathy and Graves' hyperthyroidism (dated by TCRdb to 2016 to 2018). Sequenced using an Illumina HiSeq 2000. For repertoire sequencing, TCR beta CDR3 regions were amplified from RNA transcripts. The first round of RT-PCR was done with HTBI primers and the Qiagen OneStep RT-PCR kit, and was followed by a second round of multiplex PCR, then size selection and purification. TCRdb reprocessing: public reads trimmed at Q25 with fastp, clones called with MiXCR, in-frame beta chains kept. Rows are unified per CDR3 protein, each entry keeping the most common DNA and genes. The sample records hundreds of thousands of distinct CDR3 sequences, 21% of which are singletons. In total, the top ten clones hold more than 2.5% of the sample. The specimen was peripheral blood. The receptor set was obtained from a woman aged 18 to 35 with stable Graves' hyperthyroidism. Donor details come from another sample of the same person, matched by shared clones.

This clonotype was detected ten times or more. The CDR3 DNA follows: TGTGCCAGCAGCTTACTTTTCGGGACAGGGATGACCGGGGAGCTGTTTTTT. It is translated as CASSLLFGTGMTGELFF. The chain joins TRBV11-2 to TRBJ2-2; 9 bases line up with TRBD1. V was clipped by 2 bases and J by 5 bases; unmatched bases: 9. This CDR3 is 17 amino acids long. Germline values: CDR1 SGHAT, CDR2 FQNNGV.

A note on this clonotype: Compared with germline, one end of the junction differs, possibly owing to a read error. V is TRBV12-3 or TRBV12-4 and J is TRBJ2-7; no clear D. The length of the CDR3 is 16 residues. The CDR3 loop is CASSQPTRSLGYEQYF. CDR3 nucleotide sequence: TGCGCCAGCAGCCAACCCACCCGGTCATTGGGCTACGAGCAGTACTTC.

In this sample, this clonotype turned up many times. The gene calls are TRBV20-1 and TRBJ2-7; D unclear. Per germline, CDR1 DFQATT and CDR2 SNEGSKA (reference sequence). Between the trimmed V and J ends, which lost 1 base and 0 bases, there was a span of 13 bases. This CDR3 contains 15 residues. The CDR3 sequence is CSARGATPNSYEQYF. The CDR3 DNA is TGCAGTGCTAGAGGGGCTACACCGAACTCCTACGAGCAGTACTTC.

This clonotype was observed many times. The gene calls are TRBV6-5 and TRBJ1-2, with 9 bases lining up with TRBD1. This CDR3 region has 13 residues. Germline trimming cut 4 bases from V and 6 bases from J; bases unmatched to any gene: 3. Per germline, CDR1 MNHEY and CDR2 SVGAGI. CDR3 protein: CASSSGQGDGYTF. The CDR3 bases are TGTGCCAGCAGTTCGGGACAGGGAGATGGCTACACCTTC.

This clonotype occurred many times. The DNA for the CDR3 is TGTGCCAGCAGTCTGACAGCTGGAAACACCATATATTTT. It yields the protein CASSLTAGNTIYF. The chain couples TRBV2 to TRBJ1-3; D might be TRBD1 (5 bases). The V gene's germline CDR1 is SNHLY and CDR2 FYNNEI. The CDR3 length is 13 residues. V lost 5 bases, J lost 2 bases, and 7 bases lay in between.

This clonotype showed up many times. The genes are TRBV5-5 and TRBJ1-2, with a weak D call TRBD1 (6 bases). The germline V gene has CDR1 SGHKS and CDR2 YYEKEE (reference sequence). Deletions cut 5 bases from V and 4 bases from J, with 12 bases between. The CDR3 runs 13 residues. In nucleotides, the CDR3 is TGTGCCAGCAGTTTAACAGGGTTCTATGGCTACACCTTC. Protein: CASSLTGFYGYTF.

This clonotype was found many times. The V gene is TRBV6-5, the J gene TRBJ1-2; D might be TRBD1 (5 bases). Germline CDR1 MNHEY, CDR2 SVGAGI. Trimming pared 6 bases from V and 7 bases from J, leaving 12 bases between. The CDR3 loop spans 12 amino acids. The CDR3, as DNA: TGTGCCAGCAGGGGGACTCTGCGTGGCTACACCTTC. Amino acid sequence: CASRGTLRGYTF.

This clonotype was detected ten times or more. The chain carries TRBV6-5 and TRBJ1-1, with 12 positions matching TRBD1. The CDR3 has 16 amino acids. After removal of 0 bases from V and 1 base from J, the junction contained 0 bases not matched to a gene. In germline, CDR1 is MNHEY, CDR2 SVGAGI. The CDR3 here is CASSYSGQGANTEAFF. CDR3 coding DNA: TGTGCCAGCAGTTACTCGGGACAGGGGGCGAACACTGAAGCTTTCTTT.

This clonotype was seen at least ten times. J is TRBJ1-1 and V is TRBV5-1; TRBD1 agrees at 10 bases. V was pared by 3 bases and J by 4 bases, with 6 bases of the junction left unmatched. Germline-derived CDR1 and CDR2 are SGHRS and YFSETQ. The CDR3 runs to 15 residues. CDR3 protein: CASSSPGQGSTEAFF. In DNA form, the CDR3 reads TGCGCCAGCAGCTCTCCGGGACAGGGGAGCACTGAAGCTTTCTTT.

The table lists this clonotype with many counts. V is TRBV11-2 and J is TRBJ1-1, with D unclear. V lost 2 bases, J lost 3 bases, and 7 bases lay in between. The CDR3 is 13 residues long. Germline loops: CDR1 SGHAT, CDR2 FQNNGV. Written as DNA, the CDR3 is TGTGCCAGCAGCTTATGGAGAGACACTGAAGCTTTCTTT. As protein: CASSLWRDTEAFF.

The chain joins TRBV6-1 to TRBJ1-1; D possibly corresponds to TRBD1 (6 bases). The V gene's germline CDR1 is MNHNS and CDR2 SASEGT. The CDR3 loop spans 13 amino acids. V was trimmed by 6 bases and J by 4 bases, leaving 12 bases between them. In DNA, the CDR3 is TGTGCCAGCAGAACAGGGTTTACCACTGAAGCTTTCTTT. Its protein product is CASRTGFTTEAFF.

This clonotype was recorded many times. It is likely a read error, because the conserved phenylalanine at the end of the CDR3 is missing. The V call is TRBV7-9, the J call TRBJ1-2; no definite D call. This CDR3 contains 11 residues. V dropped 5 bases and J dropped 6 bases, with 7 bases sitting between them. CDR1 SEHNR and CDR2 FQNEAQ come from the germline V gene (reference sequence). The CDR3 reads CASSILHGYTS. The CDR3 region has the DNA TGTGCCAGCAGCATTTTACATGGCTACACCTCC.

This clonotype appeared a single time. The chain recombines TRBV10-1 with TRBJ1-1; unclear D gene. Germline assignment: CDR1 WNHNN and CDR2 SYGVQD (reference sequence). The CDR3 runs 15 residues. Trimming left V 0 bases short and J 5 bases short, with 13 bases between. The CDR3 loop is CASSESWATGTEAFF. CDR3 nucleotide sequence: TGCGCCAGCAGTGAGTCGTGGGCGACGGGGACTGAAGCTTTCTTT.

There are many counts of this clonotype. V usage is TRBV6-1 and J usage is TRBJ1-1; D unclear. The CDR3 runs to 13 residues. Germline V gene lookup returns CDR1 MNHNS and CDR2 SASEGT. Trimming removed 1 base at V and 12 bases at J, with 15 bases between. This CDR3 reads CASSEVGRWGTFF. The DNA for the CDR3 is TGTGCCAGCAGTGAAGTGGGGAGGTGGGGAACTTTCTTT.

This clonotype was seen repeatedly, ten times or more. The chain carries TRBV7-9 and TRBJ1-2; D unresolved. In germline, CDR1 is SEHNR, CDR2 FQNEAQ (reference sequence). The CDR3 contains 13 residues. V dropped 5 bases and J dropped 5 bases, with 12 bases sitting between them. DNA of the CDR3: TGTGCCAGCAGCCCGAATAATTATTATGGCTACACCTTC. Protein product: CASSPNNYYGYTF.

Ten or more counts support this clonotype. The chain couples TRBV13 to TRBJ2-7, with unresolved D. Germline assignment: CDR1 PRHDT and CDR2 FYEKMQ (reference sequence). The CDR3 has 16 residues. Trimming removed 2 bases at V and 3 bases at J, with 17 bases between. CDR3 in DNA: TGTGCCAGCAGCTTAAGTGTGAACGGATACTACTACGAGCAGTACTTC. Translation gives CASSLSVNGYYYEQYF.

There are many counts of this clonotype. The chain recombines TRBV30 with TRBJ1-1; TRBD1 matches 9 bases. CDR3 length: 13 amino acids. From germline, CDR1 is GTSNPN and CDR2 SVGIG (reference sequence). Unmatched junction bases numbered 6, after V lost 7 bases and J lost 3 bases. The CDR3, as DNA: TGTGCCTTAGCTGGGGACAGGGACACTGAAGCTTTCTTT. Residues: CALAGDRDTEAFF.

This clonotype was counted at least ten times. The V and J genes are TRBV25-1 and TRBJ1-1; D is possibly TRBD1 (6 bases). The CDR3 covers 13 residues. V was clipped by 2 bases and J by 7 bases, with 11 bases between them. The germline V gene encodes CDR1 MGHDK and CDR2 SYGVNS. The CDR3 sequence: CASSELDSNEAFF. Here the CDR3 DNA reads TGTGCCAGCAGTGAACTGGACAGCAATGAAGCTTTCTTT.

This clonotype was counted at least ten times. The chain carries TRBV12-3 or TRBV12-4 and TRBJ2-7, with D perhaps being TRBD1 or TRBD2 (5 bases each). V lost 3 bases and J lost 2, with 11 bases in between. The CDR3 has 14 amino acids. The CDR3 spells CASSFWDRPYEQYF. The CDR3 DNA is TGTGCCAGCAGTTTTTGGGACCGCCCCTACGAGCAGTACTTC.

This clonotype was detected a few times. V and J are TRBV11-1 and TRBJ2-5; possibly TRBD1 for D (6 bases). Trimming left V 5 bases short and J 9 bases short, with 19 bases between. Per the germline V gene, CDR1 is SGHAT and CDR2 is FQDESV (reference sequence). The CDR3 loop spans 14 amino acids. The DNA of the CDR3 is TGTGCCAGCAGCCGTCCACAGGGACCCGAGGCCCAGTACTTC. Its translation is CASSRPQGPEAQYF.

A remark on this clonotype: The junction and the germline gene differ at one end; a read error may be behind it. The V and J genes are TRBV24-1 and TRBJ2-7; D unresolved. The CDR3 contains 14 residues. In germline, CDR1 is KGHDR, CDR2 SFDVKD. CDR3: CATSDPDGTYEQYF. DNA for the CDR3: TGTGCCACTAGTGACCCAGACGGAACCTACGAGCAGTACTTC.

This clonotype was detected many times. The rearrangement links TRBV6-2 or TRBV6-3 to TRBJ1-2; 7 nucleotides line up with TRBD1. Per germline, CDR1 MNHEY and CDR2 SVGEGT. With V trimmed by 0 bases and J by 0 bases, 16 bases remained unmatched. The CDR3 spans 20 residues. The CDR3 protein is CASSYSGRGFDFSANYGYTF. The CDR3 DNA sequence: TGTGCCAGCAGTTACTCGGGCAGGGGGTTCGACTTTTCCGCTAACTATGGCTACACCTTC.

This clonotype is a singleton in its sample. The gene calls are TRBV6-2 or TRBV6-3 and TRBJ2-7, with D maybe TRBD1 (6 bases). This CDR3 has 16 residues. V was shortened by 6 bases and J by 0 bases, with 18 bases between the two germline ends. CDR1 is MNHEY and CDR2 is SVGEGT in the germline V gene. The chain's CDR3 is CASSRTTGYSSYEQYF. CDR3 bases: TGTGCCAGCAGCCGCACGACAGGTTATAGCTCCTACGAGCAGTACTTC.

This clonotype was recorded at least ten times. The chain carries TRBV2 and TRBJ2-7, with 7 bases identical to TRBD2. Germline assignment: CDR1 SNHLY and CDR2 FYNNEI. The junction had 13 bases not matched to a gene; V was cut back by 6 bases and J by 5 bases. The length of the CDR3 is 15 residues. CDR3 amino acids: CASSSPSGRRDEQYF. In nucleotides, the CDR3 is TGTGCCAGCAGCTCCCCTAGCGGTAGAAGGGACGAGCAGTACTTC.

At least ten counts were recorded for this clonotype. V gene TRBV12-5 combines with J gene TRBJ2-7; 13 bases align to TRBD2. V was pared by 6 bases and J by 2 bases, with 1 base of the junction left unmatched. Germline-derived CDR1 and CDR2 are LGHNT and FRNRAP. The CDR3 totals 14 residues. The CDR3 nucleotides are TGTGCTAGTGGGACTAGCGGGAGGCCCTACGAGCAGTACTTC. Its protein is CASGTSGRPYEQYF.

The chain joins TRBV5-1 to TRBJ1-1; 9 nucleotides match TRBD1. This CDR3 comprises 15 residues. Germline lookup yields CDR1 SGHRS and CDR2 YFSETQ. Trimming at V came to 4 bases and at J to 5 bases, leaving 9 bases not matched to a gene. The CDR3 reads CASSHEDRGQTEAFF. The CDR3 DNA reads as TGCGCCAGCAGCCATGAGGACAGGGGACAAACTGAAGCTTTCTTT.

The V call is TRBV12-5, the J call TRBJ1-1, with a tentative D call TRBD1 (5 bases). Trimming removed 3 bases from V and 7 bases from J, with 6 bases in between. Germline assignment: CDR1 LGHNT and CDR2 FRNRAP. The CDR3 is made up of 11 amino acids. The CDR3 protein is CASGFQGEAFF. CDR3 nucleotides: TGTGCTAGTGGTTTCCAGGGTGAAGCTTTCTTT.

This clonotype was counted only a few times. The chain joins TRBV12-3 or TRBV12-4 to TRBJ2-5; tentatively, D is TRBD1 (6 bases). The CDR3 spans 14 residues. Trimming took off 4 bases at V and 2 bases at J, with 11 bases between the two ends. The CDR3 coding sequence is TGTGCCAGCAGTTCCCGGGACACACAAGAGACCCAGTACTTC. This sequence encodes CASSSRDTQETQYF.

This clonotype was counted ten times or more. Germline and junction disagree at one end, which may indicate a read error. This chain connects TRBV2 to TRBJ2-4; a weak D match, TRBD1 (5 bases). CDR3 size: 14 residues. The germline V gene has CDR1 SNHLY and CDR2 FYNNEI. The CDR3 loop is CASSVVQAENIKYF. CDR3 sequence (DNA): TGTGCCAGCAGTGTTGTACAGGCAGAAAACATTAAGTACTTC.